Here is one T cell receptor beta chain with its context. Original data processing: Amplification of reference gene primers provided the estimated nucleated cell counts. Sequencing used immunoSEQ multiplex PCR; TCRdb keeps in-frame clones, though not all of them. For V, J and clone size, that table is used; D and trimming come from the DNA. Altogether some 110,000 clones are present, approximately 85% being singletons, with the ten largest covering roughly 7.9%. This sample is drawn from a study of blood T cell repertoires in COVID-19. Across the whole study: COVID-19 samples from acute and convalescent phases originated in the United States, Italy and Spain.

Germline assignment: CDR1 ENHRY and CDR2 SYGVKD. This CDR3 is built from 13 residues. The V and J ends lost 1 base and 8 bases, in that order; junction bases with no gene match: 2. This receptor was identified in a man in his 70s with acute or convalescent COVID-19. Sequencing was done on a sample of peripheral blood. The gene calls are TRBV10-3 and TRBJ2-4; 7 bases match TRBD1. CDR3 protein: CAISEYGQDIQYF. CDR3 nucleotides: TGTGCCATCAGTGAGTATGGACAGGACATTCAGTACTTC.